This TCR beta chain was obtained from a study of control samples from healthy donors and cancer patients. V gave up 4 bases and J gave up 0 bases, with 7 bases separating them. The CDR3 sequence is 13 residues long. Method: immunoSEQ multiplex PCR; TCRdb's copy keeps in-frame clones and lacks some. Here the sample spans tens of thousands of clones, approximately 89% being singletons. This TCR derives from a man aged 35 to 55 with colorectal cancer. Sequencing used PBMCs. The V gene is TRBV12-3 or TRBV12-4, the J gene TRBJ2-7; D may be TRBD1 (5 bases). CDR3 bases: TGTGCCAGCAGTTGGGGCCGCTCCTACGAGCAGTACTTC. This translates into CASSWGRSYEQYF.